This T cell receptor (beta chain) emerged from a study of shared clonotypes between healthy human individuals. Whole-study context: In total, the donors were a couple of women and a few men aged 18 to 49. Study-wide results and limits: Across several donors, naive CD4 shared roughly 5%, naive CD8 less than 4%, memory CD4 less than 2.5%, memory CD8 0.4%. What naive subsets generally showed was a larger estimated richness than memory subsets showed.

Using immunoSEQ multiplex PCR, the repertoire was profiled, and TCRdb retains in-frame clones only, with some absent. In the table there are hundreds of thousands of clones, 90% to 97% of which are singletons. As regards this clone: Its antigen is currently unknown. The same CDR3 also results from other DNA sequences found in this sample.

There are 14 residues in the CDR3. V dropped 5 bases and J dropped 1 base, with 13 bases sitting between them. Germline V gene lookup returns CDR1 SGHRS and CDR2 YFSETQ. Terminally differentiated effector memory CD45RA+ cells were excluded from the naive CD8 cells, which were CD45RO-negative and positively selected for CCR7. Sequencing used naive CD8+ T cells sorted from blood. The rearrangement links TRBV5-1 to TRBJ2-7; D may match TRBD1 or TRBD2 (5 bases each). This receptor was taken from a man aged 30-40 years in good health. As DNA, the CDR3 is TGCGCCAGCAGTCCCGGGACGGGGTCCTACGAGCAGTACTTC. This translates into CASSPGTGSYEQYF.